This T cell receptor beta chain emerged from a study of blood T cells in healthy people across ages. Whole-study context: Template switching caught about one barcoded beta molecule for each two T cells.

The table lists this clonotype with a few counts. Its antigen remains unidentified. For the second PCR, which ran for roughly 6 to 12 cycles, a sample-barcoded 5' primer and a J-beta primer mix were used. TCRdb processed the 5' RACE reads anew with MiXCR; each CDR3 protein has one entry. The sample shows about 1,500,000 distinct CDR3 sequences, 28% of them seen only once. The CDR3 is made up of 15 amino acids. The junction had 7 bases not matched to a gene; V was cut back by 2 bases and J by 6 bases. Germline values: CDR1 MDHEN, CDR2 SYDVKM. Study results and caveats: Diversity estimated from one million T cells was considered an underestimate. Older individuals had lower TCR beta diversity per million T cells (the decline was roughly linear).

This chain uses TRBV28 with TRBJ1-5; 7 bases agree with TRBD1. This TCR came from a woman aged 25 to 45 in good health. Sequenced sample: blood. Written as DNA, the CDR3 is TGTGCCAGCAGTTTAACAGGGGCCTCCTCTCAGCCCCAGCATTTT. Protein sequence: CASSLTGASSQPQHF.